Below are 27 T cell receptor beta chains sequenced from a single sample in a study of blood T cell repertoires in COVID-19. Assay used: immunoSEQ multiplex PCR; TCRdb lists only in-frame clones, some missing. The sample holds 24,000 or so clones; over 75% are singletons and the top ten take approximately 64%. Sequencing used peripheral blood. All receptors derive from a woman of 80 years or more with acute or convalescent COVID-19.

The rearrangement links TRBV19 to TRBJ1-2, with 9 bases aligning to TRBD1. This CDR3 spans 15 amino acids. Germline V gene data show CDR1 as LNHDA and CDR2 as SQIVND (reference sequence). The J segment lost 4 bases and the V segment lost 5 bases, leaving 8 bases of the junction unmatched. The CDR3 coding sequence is TGTGCCAGTAGTGGTTGGACAGGGGAGGGCTATGGCTACACCTTC. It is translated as CASSGWTGEGYGYTF.

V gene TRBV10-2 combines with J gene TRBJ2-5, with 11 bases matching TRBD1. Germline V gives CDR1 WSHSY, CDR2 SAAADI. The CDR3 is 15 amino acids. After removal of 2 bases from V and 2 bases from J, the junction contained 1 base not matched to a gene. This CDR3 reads CASSEGTGGQETQYF. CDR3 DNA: TGCGCCAGCAGTGAGGGGACAGGGGGACAAGAGACCCAGTACTTC.

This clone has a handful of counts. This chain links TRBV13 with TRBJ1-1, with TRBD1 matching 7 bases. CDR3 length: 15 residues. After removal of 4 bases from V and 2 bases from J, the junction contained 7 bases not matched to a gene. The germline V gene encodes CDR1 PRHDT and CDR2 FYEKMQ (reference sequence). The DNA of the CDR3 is TGTGCCAGCAGCTCCGGACAGGTGATAAACACTGAAGCTTTCTTT. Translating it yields CASSSGQVINTEAFF.

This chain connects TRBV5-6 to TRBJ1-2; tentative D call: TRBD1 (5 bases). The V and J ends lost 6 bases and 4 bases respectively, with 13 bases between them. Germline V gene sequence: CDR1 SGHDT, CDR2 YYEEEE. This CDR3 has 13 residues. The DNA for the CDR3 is TGTGCCAGCAAGGGGCAGGGACTCTATGGCTACACCTTC. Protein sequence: CASKGQGLYGYTF.

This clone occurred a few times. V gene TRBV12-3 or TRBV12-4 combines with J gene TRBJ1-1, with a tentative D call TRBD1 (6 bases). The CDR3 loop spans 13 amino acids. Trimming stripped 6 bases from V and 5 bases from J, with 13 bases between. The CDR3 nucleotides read TGTGCCAGCAGACTAACCAGGGGAACTGAAGCTTTCTTT. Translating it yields CASRLTRGTEAFF.

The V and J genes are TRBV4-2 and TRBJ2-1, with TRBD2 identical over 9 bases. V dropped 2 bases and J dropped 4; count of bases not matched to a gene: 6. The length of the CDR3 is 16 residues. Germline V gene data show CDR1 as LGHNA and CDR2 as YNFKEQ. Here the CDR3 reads CASSQTSSGTYNEQFF. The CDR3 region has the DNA TGTGCCAGCAGCCAAACCTCTAGCGGGACGTACAATGAGCAGTTCTTC.

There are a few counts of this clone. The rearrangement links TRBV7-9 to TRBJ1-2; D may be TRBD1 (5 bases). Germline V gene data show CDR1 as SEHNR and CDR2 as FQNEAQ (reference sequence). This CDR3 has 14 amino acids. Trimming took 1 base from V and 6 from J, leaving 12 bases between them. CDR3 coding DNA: TGTGCCAGCAGCTTAGAAGGGGCGGCCAATGGCTACACCTTC. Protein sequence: CASSLEGAANGYTF. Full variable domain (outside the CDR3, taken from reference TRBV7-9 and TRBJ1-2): DTGVSQNPRHKITKRGQNVTFRCDPISEHNRLYWYRQTLGQGPEFLTYFQNEAQLEKSRLLSDRFSAERPKGSFSTLEIQRTEQGDSAMYLCASSLEGAANGYTFGSGTRLTVV.

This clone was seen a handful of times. The CDR3 DNA is TGTGCCAGCAGCCAGGACAGGGGAAAGGAAAAACTGTTTTTT. This translates into CASSQDRGKEKLFF. The chain uses TRBV6-5 and TRBJ1-4; TRBD1 matches at 9 bases. CDR3 length equals 14 residues. Germline trimming cut 6 bases from V and 8 bases from J; bases unmatched to any gene: 7. Germline assignment: CDR1 MNHEY and CDR2 SVGAGI.

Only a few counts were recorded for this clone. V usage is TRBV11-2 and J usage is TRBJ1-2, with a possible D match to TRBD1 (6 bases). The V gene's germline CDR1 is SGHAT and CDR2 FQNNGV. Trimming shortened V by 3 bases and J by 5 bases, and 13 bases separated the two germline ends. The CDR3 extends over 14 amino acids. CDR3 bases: TGTGCCAGCAGCTTGGGTATAGGGGGTTATGGCTACACCTTC. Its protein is CASSLGIGGYGYTF.

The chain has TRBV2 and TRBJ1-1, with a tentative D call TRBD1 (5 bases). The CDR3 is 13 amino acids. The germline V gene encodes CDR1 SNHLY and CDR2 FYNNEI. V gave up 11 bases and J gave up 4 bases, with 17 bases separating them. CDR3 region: CAGTRGVGTEAFF. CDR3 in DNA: TGTGCCGGGACGCGGGGCGTCGGCACTGAAGCTTTCTTT.

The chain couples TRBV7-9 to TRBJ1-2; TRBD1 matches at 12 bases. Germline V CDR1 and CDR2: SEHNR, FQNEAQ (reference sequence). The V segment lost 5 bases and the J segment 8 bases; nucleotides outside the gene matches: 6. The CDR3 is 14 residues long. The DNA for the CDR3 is TGTGCCAGCAGCCGGGGACAGGGGGCTTACGGCTACACCTTC. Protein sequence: CASSRGQGAYGYTF.

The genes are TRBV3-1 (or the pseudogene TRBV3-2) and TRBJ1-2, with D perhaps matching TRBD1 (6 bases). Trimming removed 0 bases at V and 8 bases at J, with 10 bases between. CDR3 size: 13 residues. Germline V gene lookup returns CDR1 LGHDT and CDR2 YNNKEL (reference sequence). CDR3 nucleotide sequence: TGTGCCAGCAGCCAAGATAACAGGGAGGGCTACACCTTC. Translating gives CASSQDNREGYTF.

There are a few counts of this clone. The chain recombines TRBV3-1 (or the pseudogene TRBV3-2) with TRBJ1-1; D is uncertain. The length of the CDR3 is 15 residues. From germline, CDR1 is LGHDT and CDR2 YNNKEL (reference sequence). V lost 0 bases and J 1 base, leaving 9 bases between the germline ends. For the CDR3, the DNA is TGTGCCAGCAGCCAAGATGGAGGAGGGAACACTGAAGCTTTCTTT. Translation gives CASSQDGGGNTEAFF.

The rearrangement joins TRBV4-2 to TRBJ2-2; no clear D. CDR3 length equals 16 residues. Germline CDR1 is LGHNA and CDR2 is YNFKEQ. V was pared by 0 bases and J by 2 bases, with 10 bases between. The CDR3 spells CASSQEEARNTGELFF. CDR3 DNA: TGTGCCAGCAGCCAAGAAGAAGCGAGAAACACCGGGGAGCTGTTTTTT.

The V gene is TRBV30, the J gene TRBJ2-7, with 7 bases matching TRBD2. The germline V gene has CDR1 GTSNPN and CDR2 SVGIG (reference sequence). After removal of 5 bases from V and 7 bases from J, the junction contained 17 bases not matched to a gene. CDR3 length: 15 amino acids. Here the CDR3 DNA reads TGTGCCTGGGGGGGGAGCGGGGTCTCCATCGTAGAGCAGTACTTC. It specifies CAWGGSGVSIVEQYF. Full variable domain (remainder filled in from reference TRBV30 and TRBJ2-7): SQTIHQWPATLVQPVGSPLSLECTVEGTSNPNLYWYRQAAGRGLQLLFYSVGIGQISSEVPQNLSASRPQDRQFILSSKKLLLSDSGFYLCAWGGSGVSIVEQYFGPGTRLTVT.

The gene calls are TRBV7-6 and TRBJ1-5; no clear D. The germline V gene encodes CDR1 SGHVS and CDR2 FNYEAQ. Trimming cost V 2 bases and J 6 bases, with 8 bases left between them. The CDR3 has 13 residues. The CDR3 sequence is CASSLYEAQPQHF. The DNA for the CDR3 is TGTGCCAGCAGCTTATATGAGGCTCAGCCCCAGCATTTT. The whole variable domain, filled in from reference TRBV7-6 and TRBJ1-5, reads GAGVSQSPRYKVTKRGQDVALRCDPISGHVSLYWYRQALGQGPEFLTYFNYEAQQDKSGLPNDRFSAERPEGSISTLTIQRTEQRDSAMYRCASSLYEAQPQHFGDGTRLSIL.

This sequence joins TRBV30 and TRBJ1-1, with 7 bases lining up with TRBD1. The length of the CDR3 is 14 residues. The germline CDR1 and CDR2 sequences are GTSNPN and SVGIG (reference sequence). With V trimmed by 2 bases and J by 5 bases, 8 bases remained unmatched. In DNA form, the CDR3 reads TGTGCCTGGAGTCAACCCGACAGGGCGACTGAAGCTTTCTTT. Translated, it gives CAWSQPDRATEAFF.

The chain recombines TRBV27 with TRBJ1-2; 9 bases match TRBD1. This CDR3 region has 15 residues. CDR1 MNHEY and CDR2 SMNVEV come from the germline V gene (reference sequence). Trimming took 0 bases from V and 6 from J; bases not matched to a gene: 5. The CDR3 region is CASSLSGQGRNGYTF. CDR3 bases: TGTGCCAGCAGTTTATCGGGACAGGGACGGAATGGCTACACCTTC.

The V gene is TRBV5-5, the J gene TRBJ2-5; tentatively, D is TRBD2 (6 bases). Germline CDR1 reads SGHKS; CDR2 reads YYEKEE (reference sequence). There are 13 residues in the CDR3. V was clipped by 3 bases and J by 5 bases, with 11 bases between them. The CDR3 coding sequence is TGTGCCAGCAGCTGGGGGGATGGGGAGACCCAGTACTTC. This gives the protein CASSWGDGETQYF.

CDR3 protein: CASSMRTGVGEKLFF. The CDR3 bases are TGTGCCAGTAGTATGAGGACAGGGGTAGGTGAAAAACTGTTTTTT. The V call is TRBV19, the J call TRBJ1-4; 9 bases align to TRBD1. J gave up 7 bases and V 3 bases, and 6 bases lay outside the gene matches. Germline CDR1 reads LNHDA; CDR2 reads SQIVND (reference sequence). The length of the CDR3 is 15 residues.

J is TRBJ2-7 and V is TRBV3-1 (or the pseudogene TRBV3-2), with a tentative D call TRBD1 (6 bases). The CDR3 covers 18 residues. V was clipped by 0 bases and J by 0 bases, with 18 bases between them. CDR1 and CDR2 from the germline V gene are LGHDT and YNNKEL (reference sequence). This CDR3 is CASSQERPGAFSSYEQYF. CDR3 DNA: TGTGCCAGCAGCCAAGAACGGCCAGGGGCTTTTAGCTCCTACGAGCAGTACTTC.

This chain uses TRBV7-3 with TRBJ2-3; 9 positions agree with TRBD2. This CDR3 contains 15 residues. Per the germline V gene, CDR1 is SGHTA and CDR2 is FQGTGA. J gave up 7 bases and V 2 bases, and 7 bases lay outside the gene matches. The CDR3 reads CASSLGAAGGNTQYF. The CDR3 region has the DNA TGTGCCAGCAGCTTAGGTGCGGCGGGGGGGAATACGCAGTATTTT. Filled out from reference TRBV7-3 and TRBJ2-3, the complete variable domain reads GAGVSQTPSNKVTEKGKYVELRCDPISGHTALYWYRQSLGQGPEFLIYFQGTGAADDSGLPNDRFFAVRPEGSVSTLKIQRTERGDSAVYLCASSLGAAGGNTQYFGPGTRLTVL.

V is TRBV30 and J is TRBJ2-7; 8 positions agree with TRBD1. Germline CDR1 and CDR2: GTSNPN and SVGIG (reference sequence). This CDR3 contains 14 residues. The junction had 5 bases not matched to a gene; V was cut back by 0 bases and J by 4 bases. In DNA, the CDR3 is TGTGCCTGGAGTGTAACAGGGGGAGGTTACGAGCAGTACTTC. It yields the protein CAWSVTGGGYEQYF.

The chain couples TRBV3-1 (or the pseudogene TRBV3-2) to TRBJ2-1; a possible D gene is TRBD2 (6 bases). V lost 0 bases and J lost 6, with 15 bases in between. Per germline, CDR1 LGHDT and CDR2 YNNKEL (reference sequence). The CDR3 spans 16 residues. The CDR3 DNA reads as TGTGCCAGCAGCCAAGATCGGGGGATCGGTAGCAATGAGCAGTTCTTC. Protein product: CASSQDRGIGSNEQFF.

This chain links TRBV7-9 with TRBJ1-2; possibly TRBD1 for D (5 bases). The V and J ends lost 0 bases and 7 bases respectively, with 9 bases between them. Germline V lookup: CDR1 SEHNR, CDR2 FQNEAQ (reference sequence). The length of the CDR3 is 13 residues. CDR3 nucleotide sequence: TGTGCCAGCAGCTTAGCGGGGCTTTCTGGCTACACCTTC. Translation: CASSLAGLSGYTF.

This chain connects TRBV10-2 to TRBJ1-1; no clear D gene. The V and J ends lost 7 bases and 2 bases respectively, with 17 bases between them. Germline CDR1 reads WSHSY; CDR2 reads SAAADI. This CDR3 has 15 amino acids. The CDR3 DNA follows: TGCGCCAGCAATCCTAGCGTCAAGCGAAACACTGAAGCTTTCTTT. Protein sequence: CASNPSVKRNTEAFF.

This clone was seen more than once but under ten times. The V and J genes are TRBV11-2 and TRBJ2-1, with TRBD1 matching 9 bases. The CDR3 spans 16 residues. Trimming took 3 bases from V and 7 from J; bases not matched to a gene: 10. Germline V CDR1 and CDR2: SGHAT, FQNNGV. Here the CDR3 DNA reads TGTGCCAGCAGCTTTGGTCCGGGACAGGGTACGAATGAGCAGTTCTTC. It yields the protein CASSFGPGQGTNEQFF.